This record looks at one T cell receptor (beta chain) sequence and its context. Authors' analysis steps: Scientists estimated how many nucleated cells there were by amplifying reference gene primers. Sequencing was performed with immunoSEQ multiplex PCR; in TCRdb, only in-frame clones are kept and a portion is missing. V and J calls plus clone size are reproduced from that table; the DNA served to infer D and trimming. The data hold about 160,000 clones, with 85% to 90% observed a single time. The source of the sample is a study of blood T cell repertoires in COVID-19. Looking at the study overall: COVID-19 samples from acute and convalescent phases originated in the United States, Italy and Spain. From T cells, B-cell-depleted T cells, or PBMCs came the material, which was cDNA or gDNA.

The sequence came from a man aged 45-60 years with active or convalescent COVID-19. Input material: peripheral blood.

The chain's CDR3 is CSASLAGWSGRNQPQHF. DNA for the CDR3: TGCAGTGCTAGTCTAGCGGGGTGGTCAGGGCGCAATCAGCCCCAGCATTTT. The J gene is TRBJ1-5, the V gene TRBV20-1; maybe TRBD1 (5 bases). This CDR3 has 17 amino acids. The ends were cut back, 3 bases at V and 2 bases at J, with 20 bases in the middle. Per the germline V gene, CDR1 is DFQATT and CDR2 is SNEGSKA (reference sequence).